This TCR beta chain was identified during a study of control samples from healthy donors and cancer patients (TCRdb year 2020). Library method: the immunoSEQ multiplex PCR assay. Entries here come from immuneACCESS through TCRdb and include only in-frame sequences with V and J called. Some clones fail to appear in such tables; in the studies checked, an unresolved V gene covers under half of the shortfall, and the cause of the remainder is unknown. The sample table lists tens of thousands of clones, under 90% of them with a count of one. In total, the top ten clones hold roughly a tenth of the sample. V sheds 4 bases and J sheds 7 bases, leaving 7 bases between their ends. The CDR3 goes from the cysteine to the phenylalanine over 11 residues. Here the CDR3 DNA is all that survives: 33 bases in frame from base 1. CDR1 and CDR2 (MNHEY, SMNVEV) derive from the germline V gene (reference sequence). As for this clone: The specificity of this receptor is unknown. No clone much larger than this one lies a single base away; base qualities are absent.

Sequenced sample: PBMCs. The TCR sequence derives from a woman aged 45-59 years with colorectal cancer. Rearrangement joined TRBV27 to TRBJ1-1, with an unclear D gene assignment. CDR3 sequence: CASSWDCEAFF. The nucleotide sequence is TGTGCCAGCAGTTGGGATTGTGAAGCTTTCTTT.